This TCR beta chain was sequenced during a study of cytomegalovirus exposure and HLA in healthy donors. About the research overall: In terms of ancestry, the Caucasian-associated cluster contained around 79% of the approximately 400 genotyped donors. Study-wide findings and caveats: Sequencing likely generated an artifact that appeared as a cluster of highly shared sequence variants.

Primers: 60 Vbeta forward and 13 Jbeta reverse. The assay was immunoSEQ multiplex PCR, and TCRdb's table has in-frame clones only and misses some. The sample lists over 55,000 clones, around two thirds occurring once. On this clone itself: No antigen is known for it. A junction boundary mismatches the germline segment, possibly from a read error.

Germline CDR1 is MNHNY and CDR2 is SVGAGI (reference sequence). The CDR3 totals 16 residues. The sequencing input was PBMCs. J is TRBJ1-2 and V is TRBV6-6; 9 bases agree with TRBD1. The TCR comes from a woman in her fifties or sixties in good health and CMV-seropositive. CDR3 nucleotides: TGTGCCAGCAGTGACTCCTGGACAGGGGAGGCCTATGGCTACACCTTC. Translating gives CASSDSWTGEAYGYTF.